What follows are 6 T cell receptor beta chains derived from one specimen sequenced in a study of shared clonotypes between healthy human individuals. Naive CD8 cells, CD45RO-negative and positively selected for CCR7, excluded terminally differentiated effector memory CD45RA+ cells. TCRdb's copy holds only in-frame clones and misses some; the assay was immunoSEQ multiplex PCR. The data contain nearly 2 million clones, over 85% of them seen just once; the ten biggest clones take up more than 0.9%. Sequenced input: naive CD8+ T cells sorted from blood. These receptors came from a young man in good health.

This rearrangement joins TRBV6-5 to TRBJ2-1, with D perhaps TRBD2 (6 bases). CDR1 MNHEY and CDR2 SVGAGI come from the germline V gene. Trimming removed 6 bases from V and 3 bases from J, with 15 bases in between. The CDR3 covers 15 residues. DNA of the CDR3: TGTGCCAGCAGCCCATCCTCTAGCGTCTACAATGAGCAGTTCTTC. Translating gives CASSPSSSVYNEQFF.

The chain employs TRBV18 and TRBJ2-7, with TRBD1 matching 8 bases. The CDR3 runs to 15 residues. With 0 bases clipped from V and 6 bases from J, the junction kept 7 bases outside the gene matches. Per the germline V gene, CDR1 is KGHSH and CDR2 is LQKENI. The CDR3 region has the DNA TGTGCCAGCTCACCACCGGACAGGGTTCTACGCGAGCAGTACTTC. Protein product: CASSPPDRVLREQYF.

The chain carries TRBV30 and TRBJ1-5, with 8 bases lining up with TRBD1. Germline lookup yields CDR1 GTSNPN and CDR2 SVGIG (reference sequence). The V and J ends lost 5 bases and 4 bases, in that order; junction bases with no gene match: 4. The CDR3 is 13 residues long. The CDR3 sequence is CAWLGTGNQPQHF. DNA for the CDR3: TGTGCCTGGCTAGGGACAGGTAATCAGCCCCAGCATTTT.

The V and J genes are TRBV28 and TRBJ1-2; D is perhaps TRBD1 (5 bases). The CDR3 is 14 residues long. Germline V gene data show CDR1 as MDHEN and CDR2 as SYDVKM. V lost 6 bases to trimming and J lost 8 bases, with 19 bases between them. The CDR3 loop reads CASRGDSLAGGYTF. The CDR3 DNA sequence: TGTGCCAGCAGGGGGGACTCCCTGGCGGGGGGCTACACCTTC.

The V call is TRBV4-1, the J call TRBJ1-5; no reliable D call. CDR3 length equals 15 residues. Germline V gene lookup returns CDR1 MGHRA and CDR2 YSYEKL. The ends were cut back, 2 bases at V and 5 bases at J, with 13 bases in the middle. The CDR3 region has the DNA TGCGCCAGCAGCCAAACTTACATCGCCCATCAGCCCCAGCATTTT. Translating gives CASSQTYIAHQPQHF.

The chain carries TRBV29-1 and TRBJ2-1, with D perhaps TRBD1 or TRBD2 (5 bases each). This CDR3 region has 12 residues. From germline, CDR1 is SQVTM and CDR2 ANQGSEA. V lost 8 bases and J lost 8, with 16 bases in between. CDR3 bases: TGCAGCCAAAGGGACCTGGGCGATGAGCAGTTCTTC. Translation: CSQRDLGDEQFF.